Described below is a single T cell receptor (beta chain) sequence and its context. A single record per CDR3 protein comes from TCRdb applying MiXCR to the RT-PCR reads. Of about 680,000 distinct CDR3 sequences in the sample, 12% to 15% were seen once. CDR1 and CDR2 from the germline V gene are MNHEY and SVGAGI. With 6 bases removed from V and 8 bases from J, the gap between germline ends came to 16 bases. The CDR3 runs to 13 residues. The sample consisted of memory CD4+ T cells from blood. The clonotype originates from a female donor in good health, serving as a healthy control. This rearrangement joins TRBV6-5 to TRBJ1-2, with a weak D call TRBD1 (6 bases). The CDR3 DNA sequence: TGTGCCAGCAGCGGTGGAGGGGGAAGCGGCTACACCTTC. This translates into CASSGGGGSGYTF.